This T cell receptor (beta chain) originates from a study of T cell repertoires in cytomegalovirus infection. MiXCR was run by TCRdb on the reads, yielding one entry per CDR3 protein. The sample has hundreds of thousands of distinct CDR3 sequences; about 33% are singletons. The table lists this clonotype with a few counts. Its specificity is not known. This sequence was found in a human donor in good health (CMV status not recorded). Some clones in this sample may be carry-over from other donors' samples. The specimen was cultured CD8+ T cells from PBMCs, collected from culture after CMV antigen stimulation.

The DNA of the CDR3 is TGCAGCGTTGGGTGGGGAAATAGCAATCAGCCCCAGCATTTT. This sequence encodes CSVGWGNSNQPQHF. The chain employs TRBV29-1 and TRBJ1-5; the D is unclear. The CDR3 is made up of 14 amino acids. Germline CDR1 SQVTM, CDR2 ANQGSEA. The V end lost 4 bases, the J end lost 0 bases, and 10 bases lay between the germline ends.